What follows are 26 T cell receptor beta chains derived from one specimen sequenced in a study of Graves' ophthalmopathy and Graves' hyperthyroidism. Amplified material comprised TCR beta CDR3 regions derived from RNA transcripts. HTBI-primed first-round RT-PCR preceded second-round multiplex PCR. TCRdb reprocessed the multiplex PCR reads with MiXCR, giving one entry per CDR3 protein. Of fewer than 350,000 distinct CDR3 sequences listed, roughly a sixth are singletons. What was sequenced was peripheral blood. These receptors came from an adult man with Graves' ophthalmopathy.

This clonotype has a count of ten or more. The chain employs TRBV29-1 and TRBJ1-1; no clear D. CDR1 and CDR2 from the germline V gene are SQVTM and ANQGSEA. The CDR3 sequence is 10 residues long. With 6 bases removed from V and 7 bases from J, the gap between germline ends came to 9 bases. In DNA, the CDR3 is TGCAGCGTCCCCGGGGTTGAAGCTTTCTTT. Its protein is CSVPGVEAFF.

The V and J genes are TRBV11-2 and TRBJ1-5, with D perhaps matching TRBD1 (6 bases). This CDR3 is 17 amino acids long. Germline V CDR1 and CDR2: SGHAT, FQNNGV. V lost 1 base and J lost 5, with 18 bases in between. For the CDR3, the DNA is TGTGCCAGCAGCTTAGTAAAGGGATCTGGGGGCGATCAGCCCCAGCATTTT. Its protein is CASSLVKGSGGDQPQHF.

This clonotype occurred many times. CDR3 nucleotide sequence: TGCAGCGTTGTAAGTGCGGGCCCCACTGAAGCTTTCTTT. Encoded protein: CSVVSAGPTEAFF. The V and J genes are TRBV29-1 and TRBJ1-1; D not resolved. Between the trimmed V and J ends, which lost 4 bases and 4 bases, there was a span of 13 bases. The CDR3 loop spans 13 amino acids. The germline V gene has CDR1 SQVTM and CDR2 ANQGSEA.

This clonotype was observed a few times. This sequence may be a read error, since a much larger clone differs from it by one base. The chain couples TRBV6-2 or TRBV6-3 to TRBJ1-5; D remains ambiguous. Germline CDR1 is MNHEY and CDR2 is SVGEGT. CDR3 size: 16 residues. With 5 bases removed from V and 3 bases from J, the gap between germline ends came to 17 bases. CDR3 sequence (DNA): TGTGCCAGCAGTCCGAGCTTTCTCCATAACAATCAGCCCCAGCATTTT. Amino acids: CASSPSFLHNNQPQHF.

Remarks on this clonotype: Possible read error: a much larger clone is one base away. The CDR3 protein is CAISLGTGGDFYGYTF. The CDR3 DNA is TGTGCCATCAGCCTCGGGACAGGGGGCGATTTCTATGGCTACACCTTC. V gene TRBV14 combines with J gene TRBJ1-2, with 12 bases that match TRBD1. Germline V gene sequence: CDR1 SGHDN, CDR2 FVKESK. The CDR3 contains 16 residues.

This clonotype was recorded at least ten times. The chain carries TRBV20-1 and TRBJ2-7; 10 bases map to TRBD2. The V gene end was trimmed by 6 bases and the J gene end by 2 bases; junction bases not matched to a gene: 7. The CDR3 is 14 residues long. From germline, CDR1 is DFQATT and CDR2 SNEGSKA (reference sequence). CDR3 sequence: CSASSGSLAYEQYF. The CDR3 DNA reads TGCAGTGCCTCTAGCGGGAGTCTCGCCTACGAGCAGTACTTC.

In this sample, this clonotype turned up many times. The chain links TRBV12-3 or TRBV12-4 to TRBJ1-1, with 7 bases matching TRBD1. V was clipped by 6 bases and J by 11 bases; unmatched bases: 12. The CDR3 spans 13 residues. The CDR3 here is CASSPLRQGSAFF. CDR3 coding DNA: TGTGCCAGCAGCCCCTTAAGACAGGGAAGCGCTTTCTTT.

This clonotype has at least ten counts. The chain has TRBV6-2 or TRBV6-3 and TRBJ2-7; TRBD2 might be the D (5 bases). Germline V gives CDR1 MNHEY, CDR2 SVGEGT. The CDR3 length is 15 residues. Trimming left V 7 bases short and J 2 bases short, with 18 bases between. CDR3 coding DNA: TGTGCCAGCAACCCGGGATTCGACGACACCTACGAGCAGTACTTC. This sequence encodes CASNPGFDDTYEQYF.

This clonotype was seen at least ten times. Here the CDR3 DNA reads TGCGCCAGCAGCCAATACAGGGGTATCTCACCCCTCCACTTT. Encoded protein: CASSQYRGISPLHF. This chain joins TRBV4-1 and TRBJ1-6; 7 bases are a match to TRBD1. Per germline, CDR1 MGHRA and CDR2 YSYEKL. The length of the CDR3 is 14 residues. V trimming: 2 bases; J trimming: 10 bases; junction bases outside the gene matches: 5.

There are many counts of this clonotype. V is TRBV20-1 and J is TRBJ2-7; no clear D. V lost 4 bases to trimming and J lost 6 bases, with 19 bases between them. This CDR3 has 14 amino acids. Germline CDR1 is DFQATT and CDR2 is SNEGSKA (reference sequence). CDR3 amino acids: CSAKTDRLLGEQYF. The CDR3, as DNA: TGCAGTGCTAAAACGGACCGACTCCTTGGCGAGCAGTACTTC.

This rearrangement joins TRBV2 to TRBJ2-7; D could derive from TRBD1 or TRBD2 (5 bases each). V was clipped by 6 bases and J by 3 bases, with 15 bases between them. Germline lookup yields CDR1 SNHLY and CDR2 FYNNEI. This CDR3 comprises 14 residues. In DNA form, the CDR3 reads TGTGCCAGCAGGCCGGGGCGGAGTCACTACGAGCAGTACTTC. Translating gives CASRPGRSHYEQYF.

This clonotype was seen repeatedly, ten times or more. J is TRBJ1-1 and V is TRBV7-8; no clear D. This CDR3 comprises 16 residues. Germline V gene sequence: CDR1 SGHVS, CDR2 FQNEAQ. Trimming cost V 8 bases and J 3 bases, with 22 bases left between them. CDR3 DNA: TGTGCCAGCGGAGCCTCCAGCGGGGAGACGGACACTGAAGCTTTCTTT. It encodes CASGASSGETDTEAFF.

This clonotype showed up many times. Here the CDR3 reads CSARTGGGRGETQYF. The CDR3 DNA reads TGCAGTGCTAGAACGGGGGGCGGAAGAGGAGAGACCCAGTACTTC. The J gene is TRBJ2-5, the V gene TRBV20-1, with D possibly being TRBD2 (7 bases). The ends were cut back, 2 bases at V and 4 bases at J, with 17 bases in the middle. This CDR3 has 15 residues. The germline CDR1 and CDR2 sequences are DFQATT and SNEGSKA (reference sequence).

This clonotype was recorded at least ten times. V usage is TRBV27 and J usage is TRBJ1-5, with 8 bases that match TRBD1. Germline loops: CDR1 MNHEY, CDR2 SMNVEV (reference sequence). Trimming cost V 5 bases and J 5 bases; bases outside gene matches: 11. The length of the CDR3 is 16 residues. The CDR3 region has the DNA TGTGCCAGCAGTACACGGAGACAGGGGTTGGATCAGCCCCAGCATTTT. Amino acids: CASSTRRQGLDQPQHF.

This clonotype came up many times. V is TRBV12-3 or TRBV12-4 and J is TRBJ2-5; TRBD2 is a possible D gene (5 bases). The CDR3 totals 13 residues. The V end was cut by 2 bases, the J end by 9 bases, with 13 bases between. This CDR3 is CASSLTVSEAQYF. Here the CDR3 DNA reads TGTGCCAGCAGTTTAACCGTCTCGGAGGCCCAGTACTTC.

The chain is built from TRBV28 and TRBJ2-5, with D perhaps TRBD1 or TRBD2 (5 bases each). CDR3 size: 14 residues. V was cut by 8 bases and J by 5 bases, with 18 bases left in between. The germline gives CDR1 MDHEN, CDR2 SYDVKM. CDR3 region: CASRRDAPKETQYF. The CDR3 DNA reads as TGTGCCAGCCGTCGGGACGCCCCGAAGGAGACCCAGTACTTC. The entire variable domain, with the rest obtained from reference TRBV28 and TRBJ2-5, is as follows: DVKVTQSSRYLVKRTGEKVFLECVQDMDHENMFWYRQDPGLGLRLIYFSYDVKMKEKGDIPEGYSVSREKKERFSLILESASTNQTSMYLCASRRDAPKETQYFGPGTRLLVL.

The V and J genes are TRBV28 and TRBJ1-2; D is undetermined. With 3 bases removed from V and 6 bases from J, the gap between germline ends came to 17 bases. The CDR3 is 15 residues long. CDR1 is MDHEN and CDR2 is SYDVKM in the germline V gene. CDR3: CASSFTAASGNGYTF. In nucleotides, the CDR3 is TGTGCCAGCAGTTTCACGGCAGCTTCGGGGAATGGCTACACCTTC.

This clonotype was seen at least ten times. The J gene is TRBJ1-5, the V gene TRBV6-5, with 7 bases aligning to TRBD1. From germline, CDR1 is MNHEY and CDR2 SVGAGI. This CDR3 contains 12 residues. The junction had 1 base not matched to a gene; V was cut back by 7 bases and J by 4 bases. This CDR3 reads CASKQGNQPQHF. Here the CDR3 DNA reads TGTGCCAGCAAACAGGGGAATCAGCCCCAGCATTTT.

This clonotype has ten or more counts. The rearrangement uses TRBV20-1 and TRBJ1-5, with a possible D match to TRBD1 (5 bases). V was clipped by 1 base and J by 4 bases, with 20 bases between them. This CDR3 has 17 residues. The V gene's germline CDR1 is DFQATT and CDR2 SNEGSKA (reference sequence). CDR3 nucleotides: TGCAGTGCTAGAGCAATACCCGGGGGGAATTGGAATCAGCCCCAGCATTTT. Its translation is CSARAIPGGNWNQPQHF.

This clonotype was recorded many times. V gene TRBV3-1 combines with J gene TRBJ1-6; D call uncertain. The CDR3 totals 14 residues. V lost 0 bases to trimming and J lost 9 bases, with 9 bases between them. Germline-derived CDR1 and CDR2 are LGHDT and YNNKEL (reference sequence). This CDR3 reads CASSQDVLSSPLHF. In nucleotides, the CDR3 is TGTGCCAGCAGCCAAGATGTTTTGAGTTCACCCCTCCACTTT.

This clonotype was detected many times. The chain has TRBV30 and TRBJ2-7; D may be TRBD1 (6 bases). The CDR3 is 12 amino acids. The germline CDR1 and CDR2 sequences are GTSNPN and SVGIG (reference sequence). V was clipped by 1 base and J by 6 bases, with 10 bases between them. The CDR3 DNA follows: TGTGCCTGGAGTGAGAGCAGGGGCGAGCAGTACTTC. Residues: CAWSESRGEQYF.

This clonotype was seen at least ten times. This chain uses TRBV12-3 or TRBV12-4 with TRBJ2-7, with TRBD2 identical over 11 bases. CDR3 length: 17 amino acids. The junction had 6 bases not matched to a gene; V was cut back by 0 bases and J by 2 bases. The CDR3 is CASSLALGLAVPYEQYF. DNA for the CDR3: TGTGCCAGCAGTTTAGCGCTGGGACTAGCGGTGCCCTACGAGCAGTACTTC.

This clonotype was picked up many times. The chain couples TRBV19 to TRBJ1-5; no clear D gene. The V end lost 0 bases, the J end lost 0 bases, and 18 bases lay between the germline ends. Germline V gene lookup returns CDR1 LNHDA and CDR2 SQIVND (reference sequence). The CDR3 is made up of 19 amino acids. The DNA of the CDR3 is TGTGCCAGTAGTATAGACCCACGGGGTCTCGGGTATAGCAATCAGCCCCAGCATTTT. This codes for CASSIDPRGLGYSNQPQHF.

This clonotype was picked up many times. The chain combines TRBV30 with TRBJ1-5; D call uncertain. The CDR3 is 12 residues long. Germline V gene sequence: CDR1 GTSNPN, CDR2 SVGIG (reference sequence). Between the trimmed V and J ends, which lost 3 bases and 7 bases, there was a span of 10 bases. The CDR3 region is CAWSGRGQPQHF. CDR3 nucleotide sequence: TGTGCCTGGAGCGGTCGTGGACAGCCCCAGCATTTT.

Concerning this clonotype itself: Just one base apart from a much larger clone, this may be a read error. The V and J genes are TRBV3-1 and TRBJ2-5, with D perhaps TRBD2 (6 bases). The V end lost 3 bases, the J end lost 2 bases, and 16 bases lay between the germline ends. The V gene's germline CDR1 is LGHDT and CDR2 YNNKEL (reference sequence). The CDR3 consists of 16 residues. The CDR3 DNA sequence: TGTGCCAGCAGCCAGGCCTCGATTAGCGGTCAAGAGACCCAGTACTTC. Its protein is CASSQASISGQETQYF.

This clonotype was counted at least ten times. The chain couples TRBV9 to TRBJ1-2; the D is unclear. Germline values: CDR1 SGDLS, CDR2 YYNGEE. The CDR3 consists of 14 residues. V lost 4 bases to trimming and J lost 7 bases, with 17 bases between them. The CDR3 reads CASSMRTEASGYTF. The DNA of the CDR3 is TGTGCCAGCAGCATGAGGACGGAAGCCAGTGGCTACACCTTC. Together with reference TRBV9 and TRBJ1-2, the CDR3 gives the full variable domain: DSGVTQTPKHLITATGQRVTLRCSPRSGDLSVYWYQQSLDQGLQFLIQYYNGEERAKGNILERFSAQQFPDLHSELNLSSLELGDSALYFCASSMRTEASGYTFGSGTRLTVV.